This TCR beta chain comes out of a study of cytomegalovirus exposure and HLA in healthy donors. PCR amplification relied on 60 Vbeta primers (plus 13 Jbeta primers). Method: immunoSEQ multiplex PCR; TCRdb's copy keeps in-frame clones and lacks some. This table holds tens of thousands of clones, roughly 80% found once. As to this clone: Its specificity is unknown.

Germline CDR1 and CDR2: SEHNR and FQNEAQ (reference sequence). The CDR3 is 15 residues long. The junction had 6 bases not matched to a gene; V was cut back by 5 bases and J by 3 bases. Study-level findings and limits: The study listed roughly 160 cytomegalovirus-associated TCR beta chains. Researchers had no immune exposure information except CMV serostatus available.

The sequencing sample was made of PBMCs. V is TRBV7-9 and J is TRBJ2-7; 11 bases fit TRBD1. The sequence came from a man in his forties or fifties in good health and CMV-seronegative. CDR3: CASSQSGTGGYEQYF. The CDR3 nucleotides read TGTGCCAGCAGCCAGTCCGGGACAGGGGGCTACGAGCAGTACTTC.